The sequence of this T cell receptor (beta chain) was determined in a study of CD8+CD57+ T cells in acquired aplastic anemia. Germline-derived CDR1 and CDR2 are MGHDK and SYGVNS. V dropped 2 bases and J dropped 5; count of bases not matched to a gene: 16. The CDR3 consists of 18 residues. The template for TCR beta VDJ and CDR3 sequence profiling was genomic DNA. TCRdb fed the reads into MiXCR, producing one record per CDR3 protein. The sample holds 200,000 to 300,000 distinct CDR3 sequences, 65% to 90% seen once. CD8+CD57+ cell expansion had been shown by flow cytometry in patients chosen for sequencing.

The sequence came from a human donor with aplastic anemia. The sequenced material came from sorted CD4+, CD8+, or CD8+CD57+ T cells (not recorded which) from PBMCs. The V and J genes are TRBV25-1 and TRBJ2-5; 8 positions agree with TRBD2. CDR3 nucleotide sequence: TGTGCCAGCAGTGAAATCGGAACGGACGGGGGGGGGGCGGAGACCCAGTACTTC. This sequence encodes CASSEIGTDGGGAETQYF.